This T cell receptor (beta chain) was profiled in a study of blood T cell repertoires in COVID-19. The method was immunoSEQ multiplex PCR; TCRdb's version includes in-frame clones alone and lacks a portion of them. The data contain about 220,000 clones, roughly four fifths of them singletons. The TCR sequence derives from a woman in her thirties or forties who had been exposed to COVID-19. Sequencing input: PBMCs or T cells enriched from blood (not recorded which).

CDR3 sequence (DNA): TGTGCCAGCAGTGATCCGGGACAGGGTGGCTATGGCTACACCTTC. Protein product: CASSDPGQGGYGYTF. The chain combines TRBV6-1 with TRBJ1-2; 9 nucleotides match TRBD1. This CDR3 contains 15 residues. Germline loops: CDR1 MNHNS, CDR2 SASEGT. With V trimmed by 3 bases and J by 4 bases, 6 bases remained unmatched.